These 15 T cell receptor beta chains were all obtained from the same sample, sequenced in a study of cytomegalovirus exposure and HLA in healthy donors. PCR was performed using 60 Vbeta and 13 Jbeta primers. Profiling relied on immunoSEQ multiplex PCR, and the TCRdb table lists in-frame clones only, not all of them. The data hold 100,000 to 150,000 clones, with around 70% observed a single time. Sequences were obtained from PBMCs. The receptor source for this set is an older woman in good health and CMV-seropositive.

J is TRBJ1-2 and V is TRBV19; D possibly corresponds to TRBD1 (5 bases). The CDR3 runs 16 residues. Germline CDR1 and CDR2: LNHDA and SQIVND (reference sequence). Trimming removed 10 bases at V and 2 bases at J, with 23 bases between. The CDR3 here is CATRDGGSVGNYGYTF. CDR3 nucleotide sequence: TGTGCCACCCGAGACGGGGGGAGTGTGGGGAACTATGGCTACACCTTC.

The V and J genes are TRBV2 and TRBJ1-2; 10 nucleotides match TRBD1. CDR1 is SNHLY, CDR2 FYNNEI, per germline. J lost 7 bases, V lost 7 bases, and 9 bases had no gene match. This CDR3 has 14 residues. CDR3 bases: TGTGCCAGCACACCCGGGACAGGGGCCCTTGGCTACACCTTC. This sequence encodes CASTPGTGALGYTF.

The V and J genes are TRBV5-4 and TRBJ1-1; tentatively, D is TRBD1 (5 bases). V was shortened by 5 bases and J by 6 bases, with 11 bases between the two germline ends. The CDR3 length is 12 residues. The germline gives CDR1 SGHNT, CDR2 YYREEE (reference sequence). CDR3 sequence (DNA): TGTGCCAGCAGAGCCACAGGTCCTGAAGCTTTCTTT. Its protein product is CASRATGPEAFF.

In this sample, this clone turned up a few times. The CDR3 is CASSFLTGGSYEQYF. The CDR3 coding sequence is TGTGCCAGCAGTTTCCTGACAGGGGGATCGTACGAGCAGTACTTC. This chain connects TRBV27 to TRBJ2-7, with 9 positions matching TRBD1. V was clipped by 3 bases and J by 4 bases; unmatched bases: 7. Germline V gene lookup returns CDR1 MNHEY and CDR2 SMNVEV (reference sequence). The CDR3 has 15 amino acids.

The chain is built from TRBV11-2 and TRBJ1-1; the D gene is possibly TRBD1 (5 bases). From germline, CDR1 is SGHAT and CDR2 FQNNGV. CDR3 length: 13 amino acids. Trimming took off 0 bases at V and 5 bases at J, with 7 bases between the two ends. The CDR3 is CASSLDRGTEAFF. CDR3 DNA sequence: TGTGCCAGCAGCTTAGATAGGGGAACTGAAGCTTTCTTT.

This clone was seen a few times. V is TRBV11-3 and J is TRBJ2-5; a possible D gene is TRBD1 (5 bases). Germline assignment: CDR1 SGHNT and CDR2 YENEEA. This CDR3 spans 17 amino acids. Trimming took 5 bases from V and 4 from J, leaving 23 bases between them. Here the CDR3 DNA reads TGTGCCAGCAGCCAGGGTGTGGGGCCCTTAGGAGCAGAGACCCAGTACTTC. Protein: CASSQGVGPLGAETQYF.

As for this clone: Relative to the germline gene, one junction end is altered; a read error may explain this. CDR3 sequence reads: CASSWRQGLAYEQYF. The CDR3 nucleotides are TGTGCTAGCAGCTGGAGACAGGGGTTAGCCTACGAGCAGTACTTC. This chain links TRBV7-7 with TRBJ2-7, with 8 bases matching TRBD1. Germline V gives CDR1 SSHAT, CDR2 FNYEAQ (reference sequence). The CDR3 runs 15 residues.

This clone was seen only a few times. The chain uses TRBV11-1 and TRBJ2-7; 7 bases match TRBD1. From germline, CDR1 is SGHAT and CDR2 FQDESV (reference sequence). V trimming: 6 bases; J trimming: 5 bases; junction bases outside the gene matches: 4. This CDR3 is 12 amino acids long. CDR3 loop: CASRFDRDEQYF. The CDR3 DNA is TGTGCCAGCAGGTTCGACAGGGACGAGCAGTACTTC.

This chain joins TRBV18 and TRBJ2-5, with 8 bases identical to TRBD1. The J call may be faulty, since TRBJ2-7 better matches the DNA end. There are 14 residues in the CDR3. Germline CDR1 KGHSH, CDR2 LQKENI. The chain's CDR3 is CASSASGTGLEQYF. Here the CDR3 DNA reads TGTGCCAGCTCAGCGTCCGGGACAGGTCTCGAGCAGTACTTC.

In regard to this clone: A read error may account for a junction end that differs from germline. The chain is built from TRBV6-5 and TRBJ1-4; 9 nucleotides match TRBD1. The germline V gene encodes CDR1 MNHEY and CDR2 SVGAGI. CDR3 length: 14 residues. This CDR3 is CTSRSGTGFEKLFF. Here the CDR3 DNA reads TGTACCAGCCGTTCCGGGACAGGGTTTGAAAAACTGTTTTTT.

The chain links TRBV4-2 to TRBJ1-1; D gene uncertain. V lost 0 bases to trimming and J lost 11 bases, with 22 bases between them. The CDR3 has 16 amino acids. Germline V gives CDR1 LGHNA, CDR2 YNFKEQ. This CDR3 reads CASSQDAQESSRRAFF. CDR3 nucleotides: TGTGCCAGCAGCCAAGATGCCCAAGAGTCGAGCCGGCGGGCTTTCTTT.

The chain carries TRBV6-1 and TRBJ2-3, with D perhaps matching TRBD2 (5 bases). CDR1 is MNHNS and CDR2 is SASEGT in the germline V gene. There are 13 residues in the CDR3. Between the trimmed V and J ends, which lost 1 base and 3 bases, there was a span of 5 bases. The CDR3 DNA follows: TGTGCCAGCAGTGAAGGGGAGACAGATACGCAGTATTTT. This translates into CASSEGETDTQYF.

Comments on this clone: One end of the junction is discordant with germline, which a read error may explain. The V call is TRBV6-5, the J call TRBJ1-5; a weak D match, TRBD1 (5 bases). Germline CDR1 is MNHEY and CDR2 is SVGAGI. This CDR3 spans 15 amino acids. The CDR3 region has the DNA TGTGTCAGCAGTTACTCACAGGCAAGGGATCAGCCCCAGCATTTT. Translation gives CVSSYSQARDQPQHF.

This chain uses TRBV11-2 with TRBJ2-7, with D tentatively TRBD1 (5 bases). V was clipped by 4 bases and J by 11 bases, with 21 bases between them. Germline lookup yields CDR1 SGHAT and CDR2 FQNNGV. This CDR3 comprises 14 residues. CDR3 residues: CASSSSQPSRVEYF. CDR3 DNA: TGTGCCAGCAGCTCGAGTCAACCTTCCAGGGTCGAGTACTTC.

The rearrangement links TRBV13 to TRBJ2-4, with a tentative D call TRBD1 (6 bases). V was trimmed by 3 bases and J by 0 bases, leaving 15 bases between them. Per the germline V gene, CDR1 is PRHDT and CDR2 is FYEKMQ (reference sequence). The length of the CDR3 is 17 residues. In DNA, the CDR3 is TGTGCCAGCAGCTTTGGACAGAACTACATAGCCAAAAACATTCAGTACTTC. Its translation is CASSFGQNYIAKNIQYF.